This entry lists 22 T cell receptor beta chains sequenced from one sample in a study of radiotherapy plus CTLA-4 blockade in lung cancer. Sequencing used immunoSEQ multiplex PCR; TCRdb keeps in-frame clones, though not all of them. This table holds about 110,000 clones, approximately 77% found once. Sequences were derived from peripheral blood, sampled from a patient treated with radiotherapy plus ipilimumab. The source of these receptors is a human donor with non-small cell lung cancer that progressed on radiotherapy plus ipilimumab. Some clones in this sample may be carry-over from other donors' samples.

The genes are TRBV11-2 and TRBJ1-4, with 11 bases fitting TRBD1. The CDR3 runs to 17 residues. Germline V gene data show CDR1 as SGHAT and CDR2 as FQNNGV. Trimming took 2 bases from V and 2 from J; bases not matched to a gene: 4. The CDR3 loop reads CASSLMGQGGTNEKLFF. The CDR3 DNA is TGTGCCAGCAGCTTAATGGGACAGGGGGGTACTAATGAAAAACTGTTTTTT.

The chain carries TRBV29-1 and TRBJ1-1; a weak D match, TRBD1 (5 bases). The V gene's germline CDR1 is SQVTM and CDR2 ANQGSEA. The CDR3 loop spans 13 amino acids. Trimming took 6 bases from V and 5 from J, leaving 16 bases between them. The CDR3: CSVGGPTGTEAFF. CDR3 nucleotides: TGCAGCGTGGGGGGTCCCACGGGGACTGAAGCTTTCTTT.

The rearrangement uses TRBV7-2 and TRBJ2-7; TRBD2 matches at 11 bases. J gave up 2 bases and V 5 bases, and 8 bases lay outside the gene matches. CDR1 and CDR2 from the germline V gene are SGHTA and FQGNSA. This CDR3 comprises 16 residues. The CDR3 protein is CASSPRLSGGAYEQYF. For the CDR3, the DNA is TGTGCCAGCAGCCCCCGTCTTAGCGGGGGGGCCTACGAGCAGTACTTC.

This clone appeared once. The chain has TRBV9 and TRBJ1-3; D gene unclear. Germline CDR1 is SGDLS and CDR2 is YYNGEE. V gave up 3 bases and J gave up 0 bases, with 1 base separating them. The CDR3 runs to 12 residues. The CDR3 spells CASSASGNTIYF. In nucleotides, the CDR3 is TGTGCCAGCAGCGCCTCTGGAAACACCATATATTTT.

This chain links TRBV15 with TRBJ2-5; possibly TRBD2 for D (5 bases). Germline CDR1 is LNHNV and CDR2 is YYDKDF (reference sequence). This CDR3 is 15 amino acids long. V shed 1 base and J shed 2 bases, with 11 bases lying between them. The CDR3 protein is CATSRGATGQETQYF. Written as DNA, the CDR3 is TGTGCCACCAGCAGAGGGGCTACGGGGCAAGAGACCCAGTACTTC.

The gene calls are TRBV28 and TRBJ1-5; a possible D gene is TRBD1 (5 bases). V dropped 4 bases and J dropped 10 bases, with 14 bases sitting between them. The CDR3 is 13 amino acids. Germline V lookup: CDR1 MDHEN, CDR2 SYDVKM. The DNA of the CDR3 is TGTGCCAGCAGTTACGGGGGGATTGGACCCCAGCATTTT. Translated: CASSYGGIGPQHF.

This rearrangement joins TRBV2 to TRBJ1-5; no reliable D call. V gave up 3 bases and J gave up 2 bases, with 11 bases separating them. The CDR3 spans 15 residues. Germline CDR1 and CDR2: SNHLY and FYNNEI. The CDR3 protein is CASSDGLLGNQPQHF. The CDR3 nucleotides read TGTGCCAGCAGTGACGGCCTCTTAGGCAATCAGCCCCAGCATTTT.

The chain is built from TRBV6-1 and TRBJ1-2, with a weak D call TRBD1 (6 bases). This CDR3 is built from 12 residues. V gave up 6 bases and J gave up 3 bases, with 8 bases separating them. Germline loops: CDR1 MNHNS, CDR2 SASEGT. The CDR3 here is CASRQGDYGYTF. CDR3 in DNA: TGTGCCAGCAGACAGGGTGACTATGGCTACACCTTC.

This clone is a singleton in its sample. The chain has TRBV7-2 and TRBJ1-1; no clear D. Germline CDR1 SGHTA, CDR2 FQGNSA. V lost 7 bases, J lost 0 bases, and 15 bases lay in between. This CDR3 region has 15 residues. CDR3 in DNA: TGTGCCAGCAAATACAAGGCAGATCTGAACACTGAAGCTTTCTTT. Its translation is CASKYKADLNTEAFF.

The chain carries TRBV5-1 and TRBJ1-2; D ambiguous. Germline CDR1 and CDR2: SGHRS and YFSETQ. V gave up 3 bases and J gave up 5 bases, with 20 bases separating them. The CDR3 covers 16 residues. CDR3 amino acids: CASSWEGLNMAYGYTF. DNA for the CDR3: TGCGCCAGCAGCTGGGAAGGGTTGAATATGGCATATGGCTACACCTTC.

The chain uses TRBV9 and TRBJ2-7; 9 bases line up with TRBD1. Germline loops: CDR1 SGDLS, CDR2 YYNGEE. The CDR3 sequence is 17 residues long. V lost 4 bases, J lost 4 bases, and 15 bases stayed unmatched. This CDR3 is CASSSHPGQGGLYEQYF. CDR3 sequence (DNA): TGTGCCAGCAGCTCTCATCCGGGACAGGGAGGGTTGTACGAGCAGTACTTC.

In regard to this clone: Other DNA variants within this sample encode the same CDR3. V usage is TRBV28 and J usage is TRBJ1-5; TRBD1 matches 7 bases. This CDR3 region has 15 residues. J was trimmed by 6 bases and V by 6 bases; bases with no gene match: 11. The germline V gene has CDR1 MDHEN and CDR2 SYDVKM. The CDR3 bases are TGTGCCAGCAGCCCGGGACAGACGTTAGTTCAGCCCCAGCATTTT. As protein: CASSPGQTLVQPQHF.

The chain uses TRBV7-8 and TRBJ2-7; the D is unclear. Per germline, CDR1 SGHVS and CDR2 FQNEAQ. V dropped 4 bases and J dropped 4 bases, with 5 bases sitting between them. The CDR3 sequence is 11 residues long. CDR3 sequence reads: CASSSLYEQYF. The CDR3 nucleotides read TGTGCCAGCAGCTCCTTATACGAGCAGTACTTC.

This sequence joins TRBV4-2 and TRBJ2-1, with 7 bases matching TRBD1. The length of the CDR3 is 14 residues. With V trimmed by 4 bases and J by 5 bases, 5 bases remained unmatched. The V gene's germline CDR1 is LGHNA and CDR2 YNFKEQ. CDR3: CASSLDRDHNEQFF. CDR3 coding DNA: TGTGCCAGCAGCCTAGACAGGGACCACAATGAGCAGTTCTTC.

A remark on this clone: One end of the junction is discordant with germline, which a read error may explain. CDR3 nucleotides: TGTGCCAGCAGTGGGTCCAGCACTCAGCCCCAGCATTTT. This translates into CASSGSSTQPQHF. The chain employs TRBV2 and TRBJ1-5; D is uncertain. CDR1 is SNHLY, CDR2 FYNNEI, per germline. The CDR3 sequence is 13 residues long.

The CDR3 spells CASTSRGRGDSPLHF. CDR3 sequence (DNA): TGTGCCAGTACCTCCAGGGGGCGCGGGGACTCACCCCTCCACTTT. This chain joins TRBV19 and TRBJ1-6; 8 bases match TRBD1. Germline CDR1 is LNHDA and CDR2 is SQIVND (reference sequence). CDR3 size: 15 residues. The V gene end was trimmed by 7 bases and the J gene end by 10 bases; junction bases not matched to a gene: 12.

The V and J genes are TRBV5-1 and TRBJ2-7; 7 bases match TRBD1. V lost 0 bases, J lost 2 bases, and 2 bases stayed unmatched. The CDR3 totals 14 residues. Germline V gene lookup returns CDR1 SGHRS and CDR2 YFSETQ. CDR3 sequence: CASSLGTGTYEQYF. Here the CDR3 DNA reads TGCGCCAGCAGCTTGGGGACAGGAACCTACGAGCAGTACTTC.

With regard to this clone: This sample includes further DNA sequences coding for the same CDR3. The chain recombines TRBV19 with TRBJ2-5; the D gene is possibly TRBD1 (6 bases). Trimming stripped 5 bases from V and 5 bases from J, with 12 bases between. Germline-derived CDR1 and CDR2 are LNHDA and SQIVND (reference sequence). This CDR3 has 13 residues. The chain's CDR3 is CASSLRGIETQYF. DNA for the CDR3: TGTGCCAGTAGTCTAAGGGGGATTGAGACCCAGTACTTC.

V and J are TRBV6-5 and TRBJ1-2; no clear D gene. The germline V and J ends were trimmed by 8 bases and 0 bases, with 7 bases remaining between them. Per germline, CDR1 MNHEY and CDR2 SVGAGI. The CDR3 contains 12 residues. This chain's CDR3 is CASSKANYGYTF. CDR3 DNA sequence: TGTGCCAGCTCAAAAGCTAACTATGGCTACACCTTC.

By frequency in the sample, this clone is medium-sized (0.01 to 0.1%). The chain is built from TRBV7-2 and TRBJ1-6, with 9 bases fitting TRBD1. The germline V gene encodes CDR1 SGHTA and CDR2 FQGNSA. Trimming took 4 bases from V and 8 from J; bases not matched to a gene: 6. This CDR3 is 15 amino acids long. CDR3 region: CASSSGQGSYSPLHF. The CDR3 region has the DNA TGTGCCAGCAGCTCCGGACAGGGGTCCTATTCACCCCTCCACTTT.

This chain connects TRBV2 to TRBJ2-1, with 13 bases fitting TRBD2. CDR1 and CDR2 (germline): SNHLY, FYNNEI. V lost 10 bases to trimming and J lost 8 bases; unmatched junction nucleotides: 5. The CDR3 sequence is 13 residues long. The CDR3 loop reads CAKPGLAGYEQFF. The CDR3 DNA follows: TGTGCCAAACCGGGACTAGCGGGGTATGAGCAGTTCTTC.

The genes are TRBV4-2 and TRBJ2-7; D is possibly TRBD1 (6 bases). Trimming left V 4 bases short and J 2 bases short, with 9 bases between. Germline V CDR1 and CDR2: LGHNA, YNFKEQ. The CDR3 is 13 amino acids. CDR3 protein: CASSLGQTYEQYF. CDR3 nucleotides: TGTGCCAGCAGCCTCGGACAGACCTACGAGCAGTACTTC.